These T cell receptor beta chains were read from a single sample in a study of blood T cell repertoires in COVID-19. Generated by immunoSEQ multiplex PCR, the TCRdb table keeps only in-frame clones and is missing some. The sample has 400,000 to 450,000 clones, approximately 90% seen once. The material sequenced was peripheral blood. The receptors stem from a woman aged 25-40 years with active or convalescent COVID-19. CDR3s include the opening cysteine and the closing phenylalanine or tryptophan. The order of the fields is D gene, J gene, clone size, V gene, CDR3 protein, CDR3 DNA. D genes are given only for firm matches. A clone size is listed for some rows: how often the clone was seen (once, few, many), or a class if it is expanded.

.	TRBJ1-1	.	TRBV6-1	CASSDVHRAPEAFF	TGTGCCAGCAGTGATGTTCACAGGGCACCCGAGGCTTTCTTT
.	TRBJ1-2	.	TRBV10-2	CASSESTESFQNYGYTF	TGCGCCAGCAGTGAGTCCACCGAGTCCTTTCAAAACTATGGCTACACCTTC
.	TRBJ1-2	.	TRBV2	CASTAGAPLVGYTF	TGTGCCAGCACTGCAGGTGCACCCCTTGTTGGCTACACCTTC
TRBD2	TRBJ2-1	.	TRBV30	CAWSVGTSSYNEQFF	TGTGCCTGGAGTGTGGGGACTAGCTCCTACAATGAGCAGTTCTTC
TRBD1	TRBJ1-2	.	TRBV30	CAWSRDSMNFYGYTF	TGTGCCTGGAGCCGGGACAGCATGAACTTCTATGGCTACACCTTC
.	TRBJ2-1	once	TRBV5-4	CASSSGQGRNNEQFF	TGTGCCAGCAGCTCTGGTCAGGGTCGTAACAATGAGCAGTTCTTC
.	TRBJ2-5	once	TRBV4-1	CASSLRGNQETQYF	TGCGCCAGCAGCCTAAGGGGGAACCAAGAGACCCAGTACTTC
TRBD1	TRBJ1-1	.	TRBV27	CASSLAGGATEAFF	TGTGCCAGCAGTTTAGCAGGGGGCGCAACTGAAGCTTTCTTT
TRBD2	TRBJ2-3	.	TRBV30	CAWNIAGGPGTQYF	TGTGCCTGGAATATAGCGGGAGGGCCGGGTACGCAGTATTTT
TRBD2	TRBJ2-1	.	TRBV15	CATSRGGGSGSNEQFF	TGTGCCACCAGCAGAGGGGGGGGGAGCGGATCCAATGAGCAGTTCTTC